This T cell receptor (beta chain) emerged from a study of post-analysis software for immune sequencing data. Study in general: As for disease course, relapsing-remitting, secondary progressive and progressive-relapsing multiple sclerosis were all included.

Sequencing libraries made from TCR beta cDNA carried unique molecular identifiers. A single record per CDR3 protein comes from TCRdb applying MiXCR to the PCR reads. The repertoire holds approximately 690,000 distinct CDR3 sequences, with around 64% as singletons. Germline loops: CDR1 KGHSH, CDR2 LQKENI. This CDR3 region has 16 residues. Trimming cost V 1 base and J 2 bases; bases outside gene matches: 6. A remark on this clonotype: What it recognizes is unknown.

Study findings and constraints: Co-batched samples clustered tightly together by F measure. Normalized Chao1 diversity was significantly reduced in patients versus controls. Included in a set of about 5 TRBV segments more frequent in patients than controls were TRBV5-6, TRBV5-1 and TRBV20-1.

The sequenced material came from blood. This receptor was obtained from a girl aged 2 to 10 with multiple sclerosis. The chain employs TRBV18 and TRBJ2-5; TRBD2 matches at 8 bases. CDR3 residues: CASSPRRTSLQETQYF. As DNA, the CDR3 is TGTGCCAGCTCACCACGGAGGACTAGCCTTCAAGAGACCCAGTACTTC.